The source of this T cell receptor (beta chain) is a study of OX40 agonist ivuxolimab in advanced cancers. Whole-study context: All patients had ivuxolimab intravenously every 2 weeks at 0.01 to 10 mg/kg. Allowance was made for prior anti-PD-1, anti-PD-L1 or anti-CTLA-4 therapy, and about 40% had some. Those enrolled were about 80% male, with a mean age of approximately 60 years and ages from about 20 to 85.

Whole-study findings and limits: At 0.1 to 3.0 mg/kg and by week 6, CD4+ and CD8+ T cells in the blood had expanded clonally.

Concerning this clone: Antigen: not known.

The V and J ends lost 4 bases and 0 bases respectively, with 15 bases between them. CDR3 length: 16 amino acids. Germline V gives CDR1 LNHDA, CDR2 SQIVND (reference sequence). Repertoires were generated with immunoSEQ multiplex PCR, while TCRdb's copy carries only in-frame clones and drops some. The sample yields over 90,000 clones, 85% to 90% seen once. Sequenced material: CD4+ or CD8+ T cells sorted from blood, taken in a trial of the OX40 agonist ivuxolimab. V gene TRBV19 combines with J gene TRBJ1-2; tentative D call: TRBD1 (5 bases). This clonotype was obtained from an adult with an advanced solid tumor such as melanoma, head and neck, liver or kidney cancer. CDR3 sequence reads: CASSRDRQSANYGYTF. The CDR3 bases are TGTGCCAGTAGTAGGGACCGACAGAGCGCTAACTATGGCTACACCTTC.